This T cell receptor (beta chain) was documented in a study of blood T cell repertoires in COVID-19. Across the whole study: PBMCs, B-cell-depleted T cells, or T cells provided the cDNA or gDNA that made up the material.

CDR1 and CDR2 (germline): KGHSH, LQKENI. The CDR3 has 12 amino acids. The V end lost 11 bases, the J end lost 3 bases, and 10 bases lay between the germline ends. Participant age was roughly 18 to 89 years, and participants resided in fewer than 30 US areas. Recovery meant two consecutive negative NP/OP PCR tests, professional clearance, or resolved symptoms. The authors' processing: From reference gene primer amplification, estimates of nucleated cell counts were derived. TCRdb's copy holds only in-frame clones and misses some; the assay was immunoSEQ multiplex PCR. V and J calls and clone size are as listed in that table; D and trimming were resolved from the DNA. The sample includes about 380,000 clones, roughly nine tenths of them seen just once.

Sequencing input: PBMCs or T cells enriched from blood (not recorded which). The chain carries TRBV18 and TRBJ2-2; perhaps TRBD2 as D (6 bases). The sequence came from a woman aged 25 to 39 who had recovered from COVID-19. The CDR3, as DNA: TGTGCCGGCGGGGCGGACACCGGGGAGCTGTTTTTT. Translating it yields CAGGADTGELFF. The full variable domain, rest sourced from reference TRBV18 and TRBJ2-2, is NAGVMQNPRHLVRRRGQEARLRCSPMKGHSHVYWYRQLPEEGLKFMVYLQKENIIDESGMPKERFSAEFPKEGPSILRIQQVVRGDSAAYFCAGGADTGELFFGEGSRLTVL.